The clone carrying this T cell receptor beta chain was detected ten times or more. No antigen is known for it. These data come from a study of early T cells in non-severe SARS-CoV-2 infection. Study-wide results and caveats: VDJdb matches were skewed toward anti-spike CD8 T cell responses.

TCRdb ran MiXCR on the 5' RACE reads and lists one entry per CDR3 protein. The repertoire consists of over 50,000 distinct CDR3 sequences, with 11% occurring once and the leading ten covering approximately 1.7%. Germline V gene data show CDR1 as GTSNPN and CDR2 as SVGIG (reference sequence). This CDR3 contains 15 residues. Deletions cut 0 bases from V and 1 base from J, with 12 bases between. What was sequenced was whole blood. This receptor was identified in an adult who was a healthcare worker with PCR-confirmed SARS-CoV-2 infection or an uninfected control (not recorded which). V gene TRBV30 combines with J gene TRBJ1-1; no definite D call. CDR3 nucleotides: TGTGCCTGGAGTGTAGGGCCGACATGGAACACTGAAGCTTTCTTT. Translation gives CAWSVGPTWNTEAFF.